This is a list of T cell receptor beta chains from one sample in a study of T cells in Graves' hyperthyroidism and ophthalmopathy. Each CDR3 protein is one row after TCRdb ran MiXCR on the multiplex PCR reads. The table has a few hundred thousand distinct CDR3 sequences, approximately 14% seen once; the top ten hold approximately 20%. Sequencing was performed on blood. The receptors come from an older woman with Graves' ophthalmopathy. Both conserved end residues are part of each CDR3. D genes are given only for firm matches. Only some rows state a clone size, as once, few, many or a class for expanded clones.

17,.,TRBV18,TRBJ1-4,.,TGTGCCAGCTCTCCCGGACAGATCGAGGCAACTAATGAAAAACTGTTTTTT,CASSPGQIEATNEKLFF
10,many,TRBV7-2,TRBJ2-1,.,TGTGCCAGCAGCCACGAGGAGCAGTTCTTC,CASSHEEQFF
15,.,TRBV5-1,TRBJ2-3,.,TGCGCCAGCAGCCCTACAAACGGGCCCACAGATACGCAGTATTTT,CASSPTNGPTDTQYF
12,many,TRBV2,TRBJ2-1,.,TGTGCCAGCAGAACAGGGTTAGGTGAGCAGTTCTTC,CASRTGLGEQFF
14,.,TRBV5-4,TRBJ2-2,TRBD1,TGTGCCAGCAGATCGGACAGGGGCACCGGGGAGCTGTTTTTT,CASRSDRGTGELFF
14,many,TRBV18,TRBJ2-1,.,TGTGCCAGCTCACCCAGTCGTGAGGACAATGAGCAGTTCTTC,CASSPSREDNEQFF
18,many,TRBV28,TRBJ2-2,TRBD2,TGTGCCAGCAGACCACCCGGGAGGGCGACCCCCCGTTCCGGGGAGCTGTTTTTT,CASRPPGRATPRSGELFF
15,few,TRBV27,TRBJ1-5,TRBD1,TGTGCCAGCAGTGAATATACAGGGGTCACACAGCCCCAGCATTTT,CASSEYTGVTQPQHF
13,many,TRBV11-3,TRBJ1-1,.,TGTGCCAGCAGCTTAGGTAGGGCCACTGAAGCTTTCTTT,CASSLGRATEAFF
16,.,TRBV9,TRBJ2-3,TRBD2,TGTGCCAGCAGCGTCTTTGACGGGAGGAACACAGATACGCAGTATTTT,CASSVFDGRNTDTQYF
14,.,TRBV28,TRBJ2-1,TRBD2,TGTGCCAGCACTTGGAGCGGGAGCAACAATGAGCAGTTCTTC,CASTWSGSNNEQFF
16,once,TRBV24-1,TRBJ1-5,.,TGTGCCACCAGTGAGACTAGCGGGAGGGCCACAGATTACCAGCATTTT,CATSETSGRATDYQHF
15,many,TRBV3-1,TRBJ2-7,.,TGTGCCAGCAGCCTTAGATGGGGGAGTTTTTACGAGCAGTACTTC,CASSLRWGSFYEQYF
16,few,TRBV20-1,TRBJ2-7,.,TGCAGTGCCCAACAACCCGGGACGGGCCTCTCCTACGAGCAGTACTTC,CSAQQPGTGLSYEQYF
17,.,TRBV5-1,TRBJ2-3,TRBD2,TGCGCCAGCAGCCCGGCACTAGCGTCTGATAGCACAGATACGCAGTATTTT,CASSPALASDSTDTQYF
14,many,TRBV6-1,TRBJ2-7,.,TGTGCCAGCAAGGGGAGGGGGCTTTTCTACGAGCAGTACTTC,CASKGRGLFYEQYF
16,.,TRBV7-9,TRBJ1-4,.,TGTGCCAGCAGCTACCGACGGATGGGGGGTAATGAAAAACTGTTTTTT,CASSYRRMGGNEKLFF
13,.,TRBV28,TRBJ2-7,.,TGTGCCAGCAGTTTTTCTGGGCCTTACGAGCAGTACTTC,CASSFSGPYEQYF
14,many,TRBV5-1,TRBJ2-5,TRBD1,TGCGCCAGCAGCACCGGGACAGGGCTGGAGACCCAGTACTTC,CASSTGTGLETQYF
13,.,TRBV25-1,TRBJ2-7,.,TGTGCCAGCAGTTCGACAGTCGCCTACGAGCAGTACTTC,CASSSTVAYEQYF
14,.,TRBV6-1,TRBJ1-2,.,TGTGCCAGCAGACAATCCAGGGAAGTGAGGGGCTACACCTTC,CASRQSREVRGYTF
16,.,TRBV24-1,TRBJ2-3,TRBD1,TGTGCCACCAGTGATCTCGGACAGGGGAGGACAGATACGCAGTATTTT,CATSDLGQGRTDTQYF
13,few,TRBV7-2,TRBJ2-1,.,TGTGCCAGCAGCCAACCAGAGAACAATGAGCAGTTCTTC,CASSQPENNEQFF
17,many,TRBV7-9,TRBJ2-3,.,TGTGCCAGCAGCCCCAGGGGTGACGGGAACGGGGGTGATACGCAGTATTTT,CASSPRGDGNGGDTQYF
13,.,TRBV7-9,TRBJ1-3,.,TGTGCCAGCAGAGACGTCTCTGGAAACACCATATATTTT,CASRDVSGNTIYF
16,many,TRBV12-3/TRBV12-4,TRBJ1-1,TRBD1,TGTGCCAGCAGTTTCGGACAGGGGGCGATGAACACTGAAGCTTTCTTT,CASSFGQGAMNTEAFF
18,.,TRBV7-9,TRBJ2-2,.,TGTGCCAGCAGCTTAGCCTCAACATCCCCCGGGCGCACCGGGGAGCTGTTTTTT,CASSLASTSPGRTGELFF
13,many,TRBV28,TRBJ1-5,TRBD1,TGTGCCAGCAGTGGGACAGGGAGTCAGCCCCAGCATTTT,CASSGTGSQPQHF
13,many,TRBV7-6,TRBJ1-1,.,TGTGCCAGCAGCTCACAGGGTGGCACTGAAGCTTTCTTT,CASSSQGGTEAFF
15,many,TRBV20-1,TRBJ2-7,TRBD2,TGCAGTGCTAGAGAGGGGACTAGCGGGAGCTACGAGCAGTACTTC,CSAREGTSGSYEQYF
11,.,TRBV7-2,TRBJ2-1,.,TGTGCCAGCAGCATCTACAATGAGCAGGTCTTC,CASSIYNEQVF
14,few,TRBV12-3/TRBV12-4,TRBJ2-1,.,TGTGCCAGCACAGGGTCGAGCTCCTACAATGAGCAGTTCTTC,CASTGSSSYNEQFF
13,.,TRBV25-1,TRBJ2-1,.,TGTGCCAGCAGTGGCAGGGACACCAATGAGCAGTTCTTC,CASSGRDTNEQFF
15,many,TRBV2,TRBJ2-1,TRBD2,TGTGCCAGCAGTCCCCGGACTAGCGGTTTTGATGAGCAGTTCTTC,CASSPRTSGFDEQFF
14,.,TRBV10-3,TRBJ2-7,.,TGTGCCATCAGTGAGCTGGACGACTCCTACGAGCAGTACTTC,CAISELDDSYEQYF
13,.,TRBV7-9,TRBJ2-7,.,TGTGCCAGCAGCTATGGTGGGCGCGACGAGCAGTACTTC,CASSYGGRDEQYF
14,few,TRBV20-1,TRBJ2-1,.,TGCAGTGCTAGAGACAGGGCGGGTTACAATGAGCAGTTCTTC,CSARDRAGYNEQFF
19,many,TRBV11-2,TRBJ2-3,.,TGTGCCAGCAGCTTAGGCCCGGACTTGCTGGCGTGGGGTACAGATACGCAGTATTTT,CASSLGPDLLAWGTDTQYF
16,.,TRBV3-1,TRBJ1-1,.,TGTGCCAGCAGCCAACATCCCGGGACGGGGAACACTGAAGCTTTCTTT,CASSQHPGTGNTEAFF
15,many,TRBV2,TRBJ2-1,.,TGTGCCAGCAGTGTCAGCGCCCCTTCCTACAATGAGCAGTTCTTC,CASSVSAPSYNEQFF
14,many,TRBV27,TRBJ2-7,TRBD2,TGTGCCAGCAGTGTTACTAGCGGGAGCCACGAGCAGTACTTC,CASSVTSGSHEQYF
12,.,TRBV28,TRBJ2-7,.,TGTGCCAGCAGTGACGGAGCCCGTGGGCAGTACTTC,CASSDGARGQYF
16,many,TRBV28,TRBJ2-2,.,TGTGCCAGCAGTTTGATGGGGACACAGAACACCGGGGAGCTGTTTTTT,CASSLMGTQNTGELFF
12,.,TRBV29-1,TRBJ1-6,.,TGCAGCGTTGAAGTCGGGGTATCACCCCTCCACTTT,CSVEVGVSPLHF
18,.,TRBV3-1,TRBJ1-6,TRBD1,TGTGCCAGCAGCCAAGAGAGGGGACAGGTCTCCTATAATTCACCCCTCCACTTT,CASSQERGQVSYNSPLHF
14,many,TRBV3-1,TRBJ2-7,.,TGTGCCAGCAGTTATAGGGGGGATCGGCTGGAGCAGTACTTC,CASSYRGDRLEQYF
14,few,TRBV28,TRBJ1-4,.,TGTGCCAGCAGTTTCGGGGAGCGGGGTGAAAAACTGTTTTTT,CASSFGERGEKLFF
15,many,TRBV5-1,TRBJ2-1,TRBD2,TGCGCCAGCAGCTTGGAACTAGCGGGAGTCAATGAGCAGTTCTTC,CASSLELAGVNEQFF
15,.,TRBV20-1,TRBJ2-2,.,TGCAGTGCCCGCCTCGGGACAACGAACACCGGGGAGCTGTTTTTT,CSARLGTTNTGELFF
14,few,TRBV5-4,TRBJ2-1,.,TGTGCCAGCAGCCCTACTCAGGACCACAATGAGCAGTTCTTC,CASSPTQDHNEQFF
11,.,TRBV10-2,TRBJ2-7,.,TGCGCTAGCACCCCAGGGTACGAGCAGTACTTC,CASTPGYEQYF
14,.,TRBV28,TRBJ2-7,.,TGTGCCAGCAGTTTTAGGGGCTCTCCCTACGAGCAGTACTTC,CASSFRGSPYEQYF
16,.,TRBV7-8,TRBJ1-1,.,TGTGCCAGCAGCTTAGACTGGGAGGTTCAGAACACTGAAGCTTTCTTT,CASSLDWEVQNTEAFF
11,many,TRBV6-1,TRBJ2-5,.,TGTGCCAGCAAGTCAGCCGACCGGGAGTACTTC,CASKSADREYF
13,few,TRBV18,TRBJ2-5,.,TGTGCCAGCTCACCACGGCGCCAAGAGACCCAGTACTTC,CASSPRRQETQYF